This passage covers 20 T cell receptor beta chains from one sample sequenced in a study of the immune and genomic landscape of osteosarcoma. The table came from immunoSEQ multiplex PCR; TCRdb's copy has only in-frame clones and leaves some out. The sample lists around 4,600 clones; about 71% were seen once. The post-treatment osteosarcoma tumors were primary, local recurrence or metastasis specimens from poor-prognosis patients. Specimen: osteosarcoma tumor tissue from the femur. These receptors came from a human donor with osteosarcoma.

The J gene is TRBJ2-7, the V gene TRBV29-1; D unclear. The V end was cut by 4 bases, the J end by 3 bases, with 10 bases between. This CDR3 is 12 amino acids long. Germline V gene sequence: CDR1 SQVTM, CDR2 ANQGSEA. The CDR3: CSVVISVYEQYF. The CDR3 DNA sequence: TGCAGCGTTGTTATCAGCGTCTACGAGCAGTACTTC.

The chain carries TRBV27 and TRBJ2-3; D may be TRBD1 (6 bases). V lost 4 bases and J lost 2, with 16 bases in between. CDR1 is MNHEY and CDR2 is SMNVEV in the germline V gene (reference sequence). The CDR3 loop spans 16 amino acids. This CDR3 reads CASSSLPVGATDTQYF. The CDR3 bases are TGTGCCAGCAGTTCCCTACCGGTGGGGGCCACAGATACGCAGTATTTT.

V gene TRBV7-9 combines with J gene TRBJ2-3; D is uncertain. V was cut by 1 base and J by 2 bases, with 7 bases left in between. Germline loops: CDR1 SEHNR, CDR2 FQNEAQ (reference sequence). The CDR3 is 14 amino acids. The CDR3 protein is CASSLGPDTDTQYF. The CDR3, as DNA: TGTGCCAGCAGCTTAGGCCCGGACACAGATACGCAGTATTTT. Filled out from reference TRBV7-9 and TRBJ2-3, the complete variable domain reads DTGVSQNPRHKITKRGQNVTFRCDPISEHNRLYWYRQTLGQGPEFLTYFQNEAQLEKSRLLSDRFSAERPKGSFSTLEIQRTEQGDSAMYLCASSLGPDTDTQYFGPGTRLTVL.

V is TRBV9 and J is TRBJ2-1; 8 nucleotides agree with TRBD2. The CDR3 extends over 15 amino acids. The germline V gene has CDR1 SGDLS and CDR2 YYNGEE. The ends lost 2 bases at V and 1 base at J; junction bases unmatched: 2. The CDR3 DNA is TGTGCCAGCAGCGTTAGCGGGATTTCCTACAATGAGCAGTTCTTC. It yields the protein CASSVSGISYNEQFF. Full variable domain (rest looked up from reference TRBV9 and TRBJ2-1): DSGVTQTPKHLITATGQRVTLRCSPRSGDLSVYWYQQSLDQGLQFLIQYYNGEERAKGNILERFSAQQFPDLHSELNLSSLELGDSALYFCASSVSGISYNEQFFGPGTRLTVL.

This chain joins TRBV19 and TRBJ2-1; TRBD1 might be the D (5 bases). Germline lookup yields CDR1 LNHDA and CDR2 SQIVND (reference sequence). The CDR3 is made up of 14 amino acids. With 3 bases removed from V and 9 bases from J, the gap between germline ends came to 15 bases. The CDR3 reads CASSIFQGKGEQFF. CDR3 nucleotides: TGTGCCAGTAGTATTTTCCAGGGAAAGGGTGAGCAGTTCTTC.

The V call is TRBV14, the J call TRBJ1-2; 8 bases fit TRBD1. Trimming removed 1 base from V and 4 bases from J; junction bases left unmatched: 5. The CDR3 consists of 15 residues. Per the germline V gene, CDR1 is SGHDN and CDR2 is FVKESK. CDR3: CASSQAGRGLYGYTF. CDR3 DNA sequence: TGTGCCAGCAGCCAAGCAGGCAGGGGGCTCTATGGCTACACCTTC.

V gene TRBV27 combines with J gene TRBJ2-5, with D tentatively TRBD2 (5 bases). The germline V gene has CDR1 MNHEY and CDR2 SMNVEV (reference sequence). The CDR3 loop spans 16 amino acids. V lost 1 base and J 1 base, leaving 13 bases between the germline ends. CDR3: CASSLYGSSLQETQYF. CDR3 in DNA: TGTGCCAGCAGTTTATATGGGAGCAGCCTCCAAGAGACCCAGTACTTC.

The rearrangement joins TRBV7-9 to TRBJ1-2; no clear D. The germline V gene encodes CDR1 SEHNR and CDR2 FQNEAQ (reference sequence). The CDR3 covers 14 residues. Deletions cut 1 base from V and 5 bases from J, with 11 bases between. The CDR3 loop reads CASSLEGRSYGYTF. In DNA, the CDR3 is TGTGCCAGCAGCTTAGAAGGGAGGAGTTATGGCTACACCTTC.

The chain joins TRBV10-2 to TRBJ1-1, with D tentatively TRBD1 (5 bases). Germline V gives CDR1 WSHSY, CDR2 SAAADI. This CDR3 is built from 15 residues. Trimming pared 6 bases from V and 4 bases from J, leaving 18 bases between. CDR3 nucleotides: TGCGCCAGCAGACCGTCCGGGGCTGGGGGCACTGAAGCTTTCTTT. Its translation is CASRPSGAGGTEAFF.

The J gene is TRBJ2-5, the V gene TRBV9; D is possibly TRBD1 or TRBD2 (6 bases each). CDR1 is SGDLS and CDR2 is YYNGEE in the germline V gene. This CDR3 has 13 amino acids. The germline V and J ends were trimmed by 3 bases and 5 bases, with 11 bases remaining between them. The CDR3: CASSGGARETQYF. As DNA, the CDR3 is TGTGCCAGCAGCGGGGGGGCGCGGGAGACCCAGTACTTC.

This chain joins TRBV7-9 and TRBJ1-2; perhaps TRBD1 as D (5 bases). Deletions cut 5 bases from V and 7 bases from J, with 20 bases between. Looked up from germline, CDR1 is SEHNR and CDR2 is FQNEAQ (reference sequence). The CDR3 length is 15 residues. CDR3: CASSNTGGAFGGYTF. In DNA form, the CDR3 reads TGTGCCAGCAGCAATACAGGAGGGGCGTTCGGTGGCTACACCTTC.

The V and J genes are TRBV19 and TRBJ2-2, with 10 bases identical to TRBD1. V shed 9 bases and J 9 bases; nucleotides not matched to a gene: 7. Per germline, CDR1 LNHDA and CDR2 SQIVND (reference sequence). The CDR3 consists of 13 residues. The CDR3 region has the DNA TGTGCCAGCCGGGACAGGGGAAATTGGGAGCTGTTTTTT. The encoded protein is CASRDRGNWELFF. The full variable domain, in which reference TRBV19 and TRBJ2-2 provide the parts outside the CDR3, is DGGITQSPKYLFRKEGQNVTLSCEQNLNHDAMYWYRQDPGQGLRLIYYSQIVNDFQKGDIAEGYSVSREKKESFPLTVTSAQKNPTAFYLCASRDRGNWELFFGEGSRLTVL.

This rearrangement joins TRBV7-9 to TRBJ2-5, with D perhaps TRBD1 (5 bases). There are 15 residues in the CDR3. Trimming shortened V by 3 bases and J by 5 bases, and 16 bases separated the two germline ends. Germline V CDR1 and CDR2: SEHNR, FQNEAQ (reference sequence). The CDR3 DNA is TGTGCCAGCAGCTTTCGCGGCAGGGATGGGGAGACCCAGTACTTC. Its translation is CASSFRGRDGETQYF.

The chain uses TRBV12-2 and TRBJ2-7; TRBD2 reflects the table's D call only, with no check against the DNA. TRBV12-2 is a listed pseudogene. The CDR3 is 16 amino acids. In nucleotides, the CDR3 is TGTGCAAGTCGCTTAGCGCGGGGACCGGACTCCTACGAGCAGTACTTC. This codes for CASRLARGPDSYEQYF.

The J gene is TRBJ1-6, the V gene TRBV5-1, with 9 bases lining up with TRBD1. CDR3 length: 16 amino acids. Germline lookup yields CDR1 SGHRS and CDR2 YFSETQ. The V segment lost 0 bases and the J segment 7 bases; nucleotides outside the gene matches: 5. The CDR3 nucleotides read TGCGCCAGCAGCTTGGGCCTAGGACAGGGGAATTCACCCCTCCACTTT. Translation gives CASSLGLGQGNSPLHF.

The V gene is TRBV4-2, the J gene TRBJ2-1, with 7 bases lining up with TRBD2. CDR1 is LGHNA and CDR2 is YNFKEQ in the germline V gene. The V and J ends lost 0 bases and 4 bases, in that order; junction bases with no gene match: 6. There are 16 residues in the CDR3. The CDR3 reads CASSQESSGSYNEQFF. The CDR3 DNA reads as TGTGCCAGCAGCCAAGAGTCTAGCGGATCGTACAATGAGCAGTTCTTC.

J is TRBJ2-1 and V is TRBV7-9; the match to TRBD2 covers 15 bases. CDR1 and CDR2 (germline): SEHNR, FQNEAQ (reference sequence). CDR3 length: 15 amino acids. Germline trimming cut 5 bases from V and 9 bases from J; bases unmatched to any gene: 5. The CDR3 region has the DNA TGTGCCAGCAGCGTAGGACTAGCGGGAGGGAGTGAGCAGTTCTTC. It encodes CASSVGLAGGSEQFF.

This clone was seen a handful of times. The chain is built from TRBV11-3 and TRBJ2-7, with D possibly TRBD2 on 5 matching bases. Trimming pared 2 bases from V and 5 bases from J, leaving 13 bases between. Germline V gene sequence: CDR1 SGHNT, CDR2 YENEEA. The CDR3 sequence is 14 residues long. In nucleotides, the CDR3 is TGTGCCAGCAGCTTATCCCGGGGTAGCCACGAGCAGTACTTC. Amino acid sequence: CASSLSRGSHEQYF.

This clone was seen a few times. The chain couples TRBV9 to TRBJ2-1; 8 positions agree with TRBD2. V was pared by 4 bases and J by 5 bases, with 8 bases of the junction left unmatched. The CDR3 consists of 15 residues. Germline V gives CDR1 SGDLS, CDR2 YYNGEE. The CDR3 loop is CASSPLAGSNNEQFF. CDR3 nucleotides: TGTGCCAGCAGCCCATTAGCGGGGTCAAACAATGAGCAGTTCTTC. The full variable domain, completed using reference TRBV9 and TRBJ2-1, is DSGVTQTPKHLITATGQRVTLRCSPRSGDLSVYWYQQSLDQGLQFLIQYYNGEERAKGNILERFSAQQFPDLHSELNLSSLELGDSALYFCASSPLAGSNNEQFFGPGTRLTVL.

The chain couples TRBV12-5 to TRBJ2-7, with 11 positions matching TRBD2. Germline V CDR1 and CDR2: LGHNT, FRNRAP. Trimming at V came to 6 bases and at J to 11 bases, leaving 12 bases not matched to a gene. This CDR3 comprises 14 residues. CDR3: CASGTDSGRDMKYF. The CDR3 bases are TGTGCTAGTGGCACAGATAGCGGGAGGGATATGAAGTACTTC.